This T cell receptor beta chain was recovered during a study of blood T cell repertoires in COVID-19. About the research overall: Both acute and convalescent COVID-19 samples were obtained from the United States, Italy and Spain. T cells, B-cell-depleted T cells, or PBMCs supplied cDNA or gDNA.

Authors' analysis steps: How many nucleated cells were present was estimated from reference gene primer amplification. Sequencing was performed with immunoSEQ multiplex PCR; in TCRdb, only in-frame clones are kept and a portion is missing. The V and J calls and clone size are taken from that table; D and trimming were inferred from the DNA. The data show 95,000 to 150,000 clones, with around 80% seen just once and 16% held by the top ten. Germline V gene lookup returns CDR1 LGHDT and CDR2 YNNKEL (reference sequence). Trimming cost V 4 bases and J 5 bases, with 12 bases left between them. CDR3 length: 13 residues.

The sequenced sample consisted of peripheral blood. V usage is TRBV3-1 (or the pseudogene TRBV3-2) and J usage is TRBJ2-7; the D gene is possibly TRBD2 (6 bases). This sequence was found in a man aged 60 to 69 with active or convalescent COVID-19. Here the CDR3 reads CASSPTTRDEQYF. As DNA, the CDR3 is TGTGCCAGCAGCCCGACGACTAGAGACGAGCAGTACTTC.